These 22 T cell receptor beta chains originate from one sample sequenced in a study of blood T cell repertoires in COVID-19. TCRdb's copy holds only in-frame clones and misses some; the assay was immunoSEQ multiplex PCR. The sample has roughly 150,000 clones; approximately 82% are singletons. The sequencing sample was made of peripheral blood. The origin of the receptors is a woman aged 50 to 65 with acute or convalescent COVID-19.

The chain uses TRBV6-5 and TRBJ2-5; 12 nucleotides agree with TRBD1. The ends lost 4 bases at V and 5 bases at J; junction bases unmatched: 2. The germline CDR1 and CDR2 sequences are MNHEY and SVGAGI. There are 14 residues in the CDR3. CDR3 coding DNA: TGTGCCAGCAGTTCCGGGACAGGGGGCGAGACCCAGTACTTC. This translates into CASSSGTGGETQYF.

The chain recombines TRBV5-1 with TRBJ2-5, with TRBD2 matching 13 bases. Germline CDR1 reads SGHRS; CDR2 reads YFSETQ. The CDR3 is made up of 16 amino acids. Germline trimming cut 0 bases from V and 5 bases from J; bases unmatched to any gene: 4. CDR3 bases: TGCGCCAGCAGCTTGGGACTAGCGGGAGGTGGGGAGACCCAGTACTTC. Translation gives CASSLGLAGGGETQYF.

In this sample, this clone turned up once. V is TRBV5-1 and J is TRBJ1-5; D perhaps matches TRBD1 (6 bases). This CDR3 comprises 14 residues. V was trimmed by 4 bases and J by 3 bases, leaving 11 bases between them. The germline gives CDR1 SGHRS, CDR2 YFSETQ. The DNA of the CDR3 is TGCGCCAGCAGCACCGGACAGACCAATCAGCCCCAGCATTTT. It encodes CASSTGQTNQPQHF.

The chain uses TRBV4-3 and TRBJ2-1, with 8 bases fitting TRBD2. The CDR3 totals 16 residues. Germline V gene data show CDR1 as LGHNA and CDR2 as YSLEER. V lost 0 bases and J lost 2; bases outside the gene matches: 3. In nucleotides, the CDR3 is TGCGCCAGCAGCCAAGATCTAGCGGGTGCCTACAATGAGCAGTTCTTC. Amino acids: CASSQDLAGAYNEQFF.

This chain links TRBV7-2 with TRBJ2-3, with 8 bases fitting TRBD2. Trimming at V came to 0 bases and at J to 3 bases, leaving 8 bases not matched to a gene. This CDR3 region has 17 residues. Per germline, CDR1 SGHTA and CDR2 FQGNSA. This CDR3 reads CASSLAGGRGATDTQYF. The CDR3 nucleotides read TGTGCCAGCAGCTTAGCGGGAGGGCGGGGGGCGACAGATACGCAGTATTTT.

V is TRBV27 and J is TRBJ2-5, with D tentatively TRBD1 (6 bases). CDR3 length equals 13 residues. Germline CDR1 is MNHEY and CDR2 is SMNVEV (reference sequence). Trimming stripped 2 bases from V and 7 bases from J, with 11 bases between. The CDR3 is CASSLQGRGTQYF. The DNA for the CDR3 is TGTGCCAGCAGTTTACAGGGGAGAGGGACCCAGTACTTC.

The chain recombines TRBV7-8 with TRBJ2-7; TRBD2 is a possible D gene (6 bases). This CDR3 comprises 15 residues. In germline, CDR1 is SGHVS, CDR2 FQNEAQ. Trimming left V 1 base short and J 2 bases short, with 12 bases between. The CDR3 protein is CASSLGAGLPYEQYF. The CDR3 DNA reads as TGTGCCAGCAGCTTAGGGGCGGGACTCCCCTACGAGCAGTACTTC.

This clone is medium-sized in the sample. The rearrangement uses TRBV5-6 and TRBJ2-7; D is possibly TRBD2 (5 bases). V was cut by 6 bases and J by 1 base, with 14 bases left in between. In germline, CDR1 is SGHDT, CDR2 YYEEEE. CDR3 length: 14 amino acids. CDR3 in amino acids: CASTPPGDSYEQYF. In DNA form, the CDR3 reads TGTGCCAGCACCCCTCCCGGGGATTCCTACGAGCAGTACTTC. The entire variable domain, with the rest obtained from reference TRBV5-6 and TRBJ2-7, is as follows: DAGVTQSPTHLIKTRGQQVTLRCSPKSGHDTVSWYQQALGQGPQFIFQYYEEEERQRGNFPDRFSGHQFPNYSSELNVNALLLGDSALYLCASTPPGDSYEQYFGPGTRLTVT.

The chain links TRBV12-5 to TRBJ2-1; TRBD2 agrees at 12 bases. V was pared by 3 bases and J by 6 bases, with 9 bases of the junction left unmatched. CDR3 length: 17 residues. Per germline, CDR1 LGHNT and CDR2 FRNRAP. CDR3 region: CASGFRPGLAGFNEQFF. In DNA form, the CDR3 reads TGTGCTAGTGGTTTCCGTCCCGGACTAGCGGGATTCAATGAGCAGTTCTTC.

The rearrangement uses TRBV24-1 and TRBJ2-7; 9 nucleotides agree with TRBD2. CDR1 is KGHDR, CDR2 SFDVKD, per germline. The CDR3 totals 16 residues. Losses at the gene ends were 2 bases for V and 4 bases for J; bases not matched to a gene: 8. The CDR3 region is CATSDSTGTSKYEQYF. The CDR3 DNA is TGTGCCACCAGTGATTCGACCGGGACTAGCAAGTACGAGCAGTACTTC.

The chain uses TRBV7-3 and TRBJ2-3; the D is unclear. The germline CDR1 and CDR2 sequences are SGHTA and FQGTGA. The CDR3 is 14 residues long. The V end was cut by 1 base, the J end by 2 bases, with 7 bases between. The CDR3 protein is CASSLISNTDTQYF. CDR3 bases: TGTGCCAGCAGCTTAATTAGCAACACAGATACGCAGTATTTT. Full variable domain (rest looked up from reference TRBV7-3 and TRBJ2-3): GAGVSQTPSNKVTEKGKYVELRCDPISGHTALYWYRQSLGQGPEFLIYFQGTGAADDSGLPNDRFFAVRPEGSVSTLKIQRTERGDSAVYLCASSLISNTDTQYFGPGTRLTVL.

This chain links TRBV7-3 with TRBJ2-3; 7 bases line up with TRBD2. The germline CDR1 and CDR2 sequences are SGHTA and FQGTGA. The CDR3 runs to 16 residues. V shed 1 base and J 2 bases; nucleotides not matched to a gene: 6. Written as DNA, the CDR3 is TGTGCCAGCAGCTTAAACGGCGGGAGAGCCACAGATACGCAGTATTTT. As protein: CASSLNGGRATDTQYF. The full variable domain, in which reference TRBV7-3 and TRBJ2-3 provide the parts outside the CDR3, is GAGVSQTPSNKVTEKGKYVELRCDPISGHTALYWYRQSLGQGPEFLIYFQGTGAADDSGLPNDRFFAVRPEGSVSTLKIQRTERGDSAVYLCASSLNGGRATDTQYFGPGTRLTVL.

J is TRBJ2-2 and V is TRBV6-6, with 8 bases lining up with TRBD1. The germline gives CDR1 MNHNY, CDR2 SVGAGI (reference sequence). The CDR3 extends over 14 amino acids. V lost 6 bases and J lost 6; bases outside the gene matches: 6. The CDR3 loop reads CASSRDRGSGELFF. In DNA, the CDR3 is TGTGCCAGCAGCCGAGACAGGGGTTCCGGGGAGCTGTTTTTT.

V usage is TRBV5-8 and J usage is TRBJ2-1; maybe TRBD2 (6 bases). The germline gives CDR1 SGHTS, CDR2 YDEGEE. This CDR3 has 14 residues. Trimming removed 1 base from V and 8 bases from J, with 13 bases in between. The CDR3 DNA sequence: TGTGCCAGCAGCTTGATCGGGAGTAGGTATGAGCAGTTCTTC. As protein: CASSLIGSRYEQFF.

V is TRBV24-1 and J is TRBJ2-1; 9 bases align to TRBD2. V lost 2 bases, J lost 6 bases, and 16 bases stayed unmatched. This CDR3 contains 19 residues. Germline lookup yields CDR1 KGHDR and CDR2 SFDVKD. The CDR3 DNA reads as TGTGCCACCAGTGATTCCAGGACTAGCGATTACCAGCGAATCAATGAGCAGTTCTTC. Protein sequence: CATSDSRTSDYQRINEQFF.

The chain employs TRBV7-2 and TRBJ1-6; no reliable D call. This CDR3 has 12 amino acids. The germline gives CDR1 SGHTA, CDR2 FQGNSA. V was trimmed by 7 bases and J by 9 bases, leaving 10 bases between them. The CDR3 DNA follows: TGTGCCAGCAATGGACTCGGTTCACCCCTCCACTTT. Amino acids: CASNGLGSPLHF.

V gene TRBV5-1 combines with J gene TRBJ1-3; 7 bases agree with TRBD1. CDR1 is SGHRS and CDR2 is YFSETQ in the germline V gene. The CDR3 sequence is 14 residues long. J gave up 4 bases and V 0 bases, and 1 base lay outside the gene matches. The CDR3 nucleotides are TGCGCCAGCAGCTTGGGACAGGGAGGAAACACCATATATTTT. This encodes CASSLGQGGNTIYF.

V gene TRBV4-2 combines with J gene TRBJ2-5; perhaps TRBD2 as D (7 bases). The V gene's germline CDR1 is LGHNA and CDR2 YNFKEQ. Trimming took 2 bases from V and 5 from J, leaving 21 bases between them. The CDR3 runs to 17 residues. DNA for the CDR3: TGTGCCAGCAGCCAAAGGGGAGGGGGTAATATTTGGGAGACCCAGTACTTC. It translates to CASSQRGGGNIWETQYF.

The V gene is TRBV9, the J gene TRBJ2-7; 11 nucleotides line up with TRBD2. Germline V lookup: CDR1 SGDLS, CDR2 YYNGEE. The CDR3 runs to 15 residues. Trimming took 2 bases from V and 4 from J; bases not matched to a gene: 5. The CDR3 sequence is CASSVFASGGYEQYF. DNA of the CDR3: TGTGCCAGCAGCGTTTTCGCTAGCGGGGGGTACGAGCAGTACTTC.

As DNA, the CDR3 is TGTGCCAGCAGCTTACCGGGGAGGTACGAGCAGTACTTC. Residues: CASSLPGRYEQYF. The V call is TRBV7-3, the J call TRBJ2-7, with D perhaps TRBD2 (6 bases). Per the germline V gene, CDR1 is SGHTA and CDR2 is FQGTGA. V was pared by 2 bases and J by 4 bases, with 9 bases between. CDR3 length: 13 amino acids.

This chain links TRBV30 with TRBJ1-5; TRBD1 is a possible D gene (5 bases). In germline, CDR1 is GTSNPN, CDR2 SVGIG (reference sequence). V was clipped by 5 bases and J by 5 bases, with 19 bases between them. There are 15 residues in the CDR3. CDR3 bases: TGTGCCTGGGCAGCCTCGGACAACCTCGATCAGCCCCAGCATTTT. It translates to CAWAASDNLDQPQHF. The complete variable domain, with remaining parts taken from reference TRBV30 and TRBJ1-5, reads SQTIHQWPATLVQPVGSPLSLECTVEGTSNPNLYWYRQAAGRGLQLLFYSVGIGQISSEVPQNLSASRPQDRQFILSSKKLLLSDSGFYLCAWAASDNLDQPQHFGDGTRLSIL.

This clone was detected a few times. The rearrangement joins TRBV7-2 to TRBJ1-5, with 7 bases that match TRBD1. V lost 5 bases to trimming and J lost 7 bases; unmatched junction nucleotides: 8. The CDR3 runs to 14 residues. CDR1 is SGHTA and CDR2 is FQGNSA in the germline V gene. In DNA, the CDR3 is TGTGCCAGCAGCCTAGGACAGGTCGGGCAGCCCCAGCATTTT. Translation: CASSLGQVGQPQHF.